This T cell receptor (beta chain) was sequenced during a study of identical twins (dated by TCRdb to the mid-2010s). In terms of the full investigation: The study deep-sequenced TCR alpha and beta repertoires from monozygotic twins, unrelated adults of various ages and cord blood to test whether fetal clonotypes persist. Replicate twin experiments were performed at different times using different library preparation protocols to rule out contamination. Results the study describes overall, beyond this receptor: Excess twin sharing in beta out-of-frame sequences was weaker because fewer shared sequences lowered the signal-to-noise ratio. Zero-insertion analyses could be partly confounded by invariant T cells such as MAIT and iNKT, though diverse VJ usage argued against such confounding for most clonotypes. In monozygotic twins, recombination models systematically underestimated out-of-frame TCR alpha sharing, but the models matched the sharing seen between unrelated individuals. Out-of-frame TCR alpha sequences shared between twins showed an excess of low generation-probability sequences compared with coincidental sharing between unrelated individuals. Because the same donors could not be followed over many years, conclusions were based on cross-sectional statistical analysis. Fewer insertions were carried by abundant cord blood beta clonotypes; a weaker similar trend was observed in young adult naive repertoires, while no such trend was observed in memory repertoires.

Only healthy Caucasian donors were included. Miltenyi CD45RO+ enrichment and human naive T-cell isolation kits were used to isolate memory (CD45RO+) and naive T cells from PBMC. CDR1 DFQATT and CDR2 SNEGSKA were looked up in the germline V gene (reference sequence). V loses 4 bases of germline sequence and J loses 3 bases, and the interval between the two ends is 13 bases. The CDR3 sequence holds 13 residues, the cysteine and phenylalanine included. Left in the record is the CDR3 DNA by itself, 39 bases read in frame from the first base. This clonotype was detected once. What this receptor recognizes is not known. A much more abundant neighbour one base away suggests this may be a read error. The protocol used for the library was 5' RACE. TCRdb records Illumina HiSeq 2000 as the sequencer. A universal primer binding site was added through template switching, and the final cDNA carried a unique molecular identifier so that TCR cDNA molecules could be counted accurately. First-strand cDNA for TCR alpha and beta chains was synthesized from specific primers in the conserved constant-segment region. To control for contamination, each cDNA library was double barcoded with a SMART-Mk sample barcode plus Illumina barcodes. TruSeq adapter sequences, together with Illumina sample barcodes, were added in two successive PCR steps. The TCR alpha and beta cDNA libraries were sequenced on the Illumina HiSeq platform using custom primers. The authors processed their data as follows. MiGEC processed the raw reads to extract unique molecular identifiers, while MiXCR was used to determine the CDR3 positions. Recombination models were inferred per individual with the repgenHMM and IGoR tools using an EM algorithm. The tcR package in R was used for shared clonotype analysis, with sharing normalized by the product of cloneset sizes. To study raw recombination without the effects of thymic and clonal selection, out-of-frame nonproductive sequences were analyzed. The raw public data were reprocessed by TCRdb itself: fastp quality trimming at Q25, MiXCR clonotype calling, in-frame beta chains only. Identical CDR3 proteins give one entry, which carries the most common genes and DNA. These V and J calls are TCRdb output, not the study's own analysis. The sample has around 200,000 distinct CDR3 sequences on record, around 10% of them singletons. The ten top clones hold around 5% of the sample.

The sequence links TRBV20-1 to TRBJ2-7; the D gene is possibly TRBD1, with 5 bases matching. Material for sequencing was memory (CD45RO+) T cells sorted from blood. The sample's cell subset or site label, decoded: CD45RO+ enriched T cells. The sequence derives from a woman in her late teens or twenties in good health. The DNA reads as follows: TGCAGTGCTATAGGTCAGGGTTACTACGAGCAGTACTTC. Protein translation: CSAIGQGYYEQYF.